This T cell receptor beta chain is from a study of blood T cell repertoires in COVID-19. Study-wide context: There were acute and convalescent COVID-19 samples, and they came from the United States, Italy and Spain.

The cohort comprised adults aged 18 to 89 years residing in approximately 25 US areas. This CDR3 has 18 amino acids. With 0 bases removed from V and 2 bases from J, the gap between germline ends came to 17 bases. Germline V gene data show CDR1 as SGHTA and CDR2 as FQGNSA. In the authors' workflow: Amplified reference gene primers provided the basis for estimating nucleated cell counts. The repertoire was sequenced with immunoSEQ multiplex PCR; TCRdb's copy has only in-frame clones and lacks some. Clone size and the V and J calls come from that table; the DNA yielded D and trimming. The table records about 270,000 clones, 88% of them present only once.

Sample: PBMCs or T cells enriched from blood (not recorded which). J is TRBJ1-5 and V is TRBV7-2, with D maybe TRBD1 (6 bases). The source of this sequence is a woman between 50 and 59 years old who had recovered from COVID-19. The DNA for the CDR3 is TGTGCCAGCAGCTTAGCAAGGGGGGGGCGTCGCGGCAATCAGCCCCAGCATTTT. Residues: CASSLARGGRRGNQPQHF.